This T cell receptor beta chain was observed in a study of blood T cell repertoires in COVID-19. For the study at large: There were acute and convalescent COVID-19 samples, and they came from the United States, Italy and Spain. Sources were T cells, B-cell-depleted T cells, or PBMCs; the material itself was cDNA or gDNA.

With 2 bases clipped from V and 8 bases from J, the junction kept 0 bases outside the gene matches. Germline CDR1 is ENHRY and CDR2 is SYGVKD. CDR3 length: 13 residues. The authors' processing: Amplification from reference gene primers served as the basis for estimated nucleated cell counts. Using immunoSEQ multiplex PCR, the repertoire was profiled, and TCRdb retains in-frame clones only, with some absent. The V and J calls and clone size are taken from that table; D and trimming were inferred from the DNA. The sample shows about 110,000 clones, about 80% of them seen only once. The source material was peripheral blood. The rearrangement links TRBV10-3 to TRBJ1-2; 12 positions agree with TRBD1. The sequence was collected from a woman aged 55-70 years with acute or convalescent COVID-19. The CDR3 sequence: CAISEGTGGGYTF. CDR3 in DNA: TGTGCCATCAGTGAGGGGACAGGGGGCGGCTACACCTTC.